Presented here are 22 T cell receptor beta chains from one specimen sequenced in a study of CXCR3-negative and CXCR3-positive naive CD8 T cells. General observations from the study: Higher TRB CDR3 hydrophobicity marked CXCR3-positive naive cells relative to CXCR3-negative naive cells.

The antigens for these receptors are not known. Researchers prepared the TRB cDNA libraries using 5' RACE with UMI labels. With the 5' RACE reads reprocessed, TCRdb shows one record per CDR3 protein and no DNA. The sample yields around 130,000 distinct CDR3 sequences, of which the top ten take up roughly 0.6%. The material sequenced was naive CXCR3+ CD8+ T cells from blood. The subset is: CD45RO-CCR7+CD27+CD95- naive CD8+ T cells expressing CXCR3 (TNR3+). The receptor set was obtained from a human donor in good health. Some clones in this sample may be carry-over from other donors' samples.

This chain joins TRBV5-6 and TRBJ2-1; TCRdb designates TRBD2, a call that cannot be tested without DNA. This CDR3 contains 17 residues. Germline lookup yields CDR1 SGHDT and CDR2 YYEEEE. The CDR3 loop is CASHILPERVSYNEQFF.

Here the CDR3 reads CASSPRPPAGTDTQYF. The rearrangement uses TRBV7-9 and TRBJ2-3; as DNA is missing, the TRBD1 call by TCRdb cannot be tested. Germline values: CDR1 SEHNR, CDR2 FQNEAQ (reference sequence). The CDR3 runs to 16 residues.

The chain is built from TRBV20-1 and TRBJ1-2. Germline loops: CDR1 DFQATT, CDR2 SNEGSKA (reference sequence). The CDR3 totals 15 residues. The CDR3 protein is CSARPGGQERNSYTF.

This rearrangement joins TRBV29-1 to TRBJ1-1; TCRdb proposes TRBD1, but this gene call is untestable without DNA. The CDR3 length is 11 residues. CDR1 and CDR2 (germline): SQVTM, ANQGSEA. The CDR3 spells CSPKRGTEAFF.

This chain joins TRBV5-4 and TRBJ2-2; the D call from TCRdb, TRBD1, cannot be confirmed without DNA. Germline V CDR1 and CDR2: SGHNT, YYREEE (reference sequence). This CDR3 contains 17 residues. The chain's CDR3 is CASSLDAGTGVTGELFF.

The chain couples TRBV14 to TRBJ1-1; with no DNA, the TCRdb D assignment of TRBD1 cannot be verified. The germline V gene has CDR1 SGHDN and CDR2 FVKESK. The CDR3 runs to 14 residues. CDR3 in amino acids: CASSQDAGTPGAFF.

The rearrangement links TRBV7-6 to TRBJ2-5. The V gene's germline CDR1 is SGHVS and CDR2 FNYEAQ. CDR3 length: 14 residues. This CDR3 is CASSLTVGQETQYF.

This sequence joins TRBV29-1 and TRBJ2-7; checking the TCRdb D call of TRBD1 is not possible without DNA. This CDR3 region has 12 residues. Looked up from germline, CDR1 is SQVTM and CDR2 is ANQGSEA. CDR3 amino acids: CSVSRDLNEQYF.

J is TRBJ2-5 and V is TRBV29-1; TCRdb names TRBD2, which stays unverified in the absence of DNA. The CDR3 length is 17 residues. Germline CDR1 is SQVTM and CDR2 is ANQGSEA. CDR3: CSVPSGLAVQGAETQYF.

The chain uses TRBV7-2 and TRBJ2-2; TCRdb lists TRBD1, though no DNA is available to test this call. CDR3 length equals 14 residues. Germline values: CDR1 SGHTA, CDR2 FQGNSA. CDR3 loop: CASNRIALTGELFF.

The J gene is TRBJ2-7, the V gene TRBV9; as DNA is missing, the TRBD1 call by TCRdb cannot be tested. CDR3 length equals 14 residues. Germline CDR1 SGDLS, CDR2 YYNGEE. CDR3 residues: CASSGGGQPHEQYF.

J is TRBJ1-2 and V is TRBV28. This CDR3 comprises 15 residues. Germline V gives CDR1 MDHEN, CDR2 SYDVKM. CDR3 loop: CASSGEPEDDYGYTF.

The chain couples TRBV5-1 to TRBJ2-3; with no DNA, the TCRdb D assignment of TRBD2 cannot be verified. The V gene's germline CDR1 is SGHRS and CDR2 YFSETQ. CDR3 length equals 16 residues. CDR3 sequence reads: CASSSQRGGLTDTQYF.

This rearrangement joins TRBV7-8 to TRBJ2-1; TCRdb outputs TRBD1, but without DNA this stays unchecked. The CDR3 has 15 residues. The germline gives CDR1 SGHVS, CDR2 FQNEAQ. The CDR3 here is CASSLVGQVLGEQFF.

This chain uses TRBV4-1 with TRBJ2-7. CDR1 and CDR2 (germline): MGHRA, YSYEKL. The CDR3 runs to 14 residues. The CDR3 protein is CASSQVIVGYEQYF.

The rearrangement uses TRBV28 and TRBJ2-7; TCRdb names TRBD1, which stays unverified in the absence of DNA. The CDR3 loop spans 15 amino acids. CDR1 and CDR2 from the germline V gene are MDHEN and SYDVKM. The CDR3 sequence: CASSYLGQGGYEQYF.

The chain's CDR3 is CATSDRGGLYNEQFF. V is TRBV24-1 and J is TRBJ2-1; TCRdb outputs TRBD1, but without DNA this stays unchecked. Germline V gene sequence: CDR1 KGHDR, CDR2 SFDVKD. The CDR3 covers 15 residues.

The chain carries TRBV20-1 and TRBJ1-5. The length of the CDR3 is 14 residues. Germline CDR1 DFQATT, CDR2 SNEGSKA (reference sequence). CDR3 region: CSARNLQRNQPQHF.

J is TRBJ2-5 and V is TRBV5-1. The CDR3 loop spans 13 amino acids. Germline values: CDR1 SGHRS, CDR2 YFSETQ. The CDR3 loop reads CASSLWQEETQYF.

V usage is TRBV2 and J usage is TRBJ2-2; TCRdb proposes TRBD2, but this gene call is untestable without DNA. This CDR3 is 15 amino acids long. Germline V CDR1 and CDR2: SNHLY, FYNNEI. CDR3: CATQPGLAVTGELFF.

The chain joins TRBV5-1 to TRBJ2-3; TCRdb gives TRBD1 as the D gene, but with no DNA this cannot be confirmed. The CDR3 runs to 17 residues. Germline CDR1 SGHRS, CDR2 YFSETQ. CDR3: CASSSTGLRGATDTQYF.

The chain couples TRBV6-6 to TRBJ2-1; TCRdb's D call, TRBD2, is unchecked because there is no DNA. The CDR3 has 16 amino acids. Germline V gives CDR1 MNHNY, CDR2 SVGAGI (reference sequence). The CDR3 sequence is CASSSFMGGRNNEQFF.